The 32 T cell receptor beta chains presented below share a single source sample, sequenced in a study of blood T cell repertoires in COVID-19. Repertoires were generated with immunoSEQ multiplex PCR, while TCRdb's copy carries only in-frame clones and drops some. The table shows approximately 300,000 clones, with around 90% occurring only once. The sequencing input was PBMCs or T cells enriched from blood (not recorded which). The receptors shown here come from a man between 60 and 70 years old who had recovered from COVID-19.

In DNA form, the CDR3 reads TGCGCCAGCAGCCAACAGACTGGACAGTGGGTCCCAGATACGCAGTATTTT. It yields the protein CASSQQTGQWVPDTQYF. The chain recombines TRBV4-3 with TRBJ2-3; TRBD1 is a possible D gene (6 bases). The CDR3 extends over 17 amino acids. Germline V gives CDR1 LGHNA, CDR2 YSLEER. Trimming shortened V by 2 bases and J by 4 bases, and 19 bases separated the two germline ends.

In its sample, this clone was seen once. CDR3 nucleotide sequence: TGCGCCAGCAGCTTGGCCGGGACTAGCGGGAGGGGCACAGATACGCAGTATTTT. This sequence encodes CASSLAGTSGRGTDTQYF. The gene calls are TRBV5-1 and TRBJ2-3, with TRBD2 identical over 16 bases. Germline V gene data show CDR1 as SGHRS and CDR2 as YFSETQ. The CDR3 is 18 residues long. Trimming removed 0 bases from V and 1 base from J; junction bases left unmatched: 2.

CDR3 sequence: CASSGQPYTEAFF. The CDR3, as DNA: TGTGCCAGCAGTGGACAGCCCTACACTGAAGCTTTCTTT. The V and J genes are TRBV2 and TRBJ1-1; the D gene is possibly TRBD1 (5 bases). Germline V lookup: CDR1 SNHLY, CDR2 FYNNEI. This CDR3 has 13 residues. V was pared by 4 bases and J by 3 bases, with 9 bases between.

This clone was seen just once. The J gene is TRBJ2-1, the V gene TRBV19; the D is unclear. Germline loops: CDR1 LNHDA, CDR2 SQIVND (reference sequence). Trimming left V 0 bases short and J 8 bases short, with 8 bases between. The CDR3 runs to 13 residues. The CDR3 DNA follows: TGTGCCAGTAGTATAGATCGGGTCTATGAGCAGTTCTTC. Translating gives CASSIDRVYEQFF.

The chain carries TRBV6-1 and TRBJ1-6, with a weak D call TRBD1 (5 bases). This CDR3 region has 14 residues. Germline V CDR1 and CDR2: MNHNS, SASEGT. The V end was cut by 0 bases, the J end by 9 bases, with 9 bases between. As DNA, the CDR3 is TGTGCCAGCAGTGAAGCGGGGGGGGGTTCACCCCTCCACTTT. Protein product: CASSEAGGGSPLHF.

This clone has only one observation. CDR3 protein: CASSQDLDRLSTDTQYF. For the CDR3, the DNA is TGTGCCAGCAGCCAAGATCTGGACAGGCTAAGCACAGATACGCAGTATTTT. The chain recombines TRBV4-2 with TRBJ2-3; 7 bases map to TRBD1. The germline CDR1 and CDR2 sequences are LGHNA and YNFKEQ. The CDR3 spans 17 residues. V trimming: 0 bases; J trimming: 0 bases; junction bases outside the gene matches: 6.

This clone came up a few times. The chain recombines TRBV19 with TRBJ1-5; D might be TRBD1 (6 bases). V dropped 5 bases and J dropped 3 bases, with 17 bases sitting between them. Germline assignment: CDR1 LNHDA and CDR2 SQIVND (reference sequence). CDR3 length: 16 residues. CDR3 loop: CASSPRGGPNNQPQHF. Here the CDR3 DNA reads TGTGCCAGTAGTCCACGGGGGGGGCCGAACAATCAGCCCCAGCATTTT.

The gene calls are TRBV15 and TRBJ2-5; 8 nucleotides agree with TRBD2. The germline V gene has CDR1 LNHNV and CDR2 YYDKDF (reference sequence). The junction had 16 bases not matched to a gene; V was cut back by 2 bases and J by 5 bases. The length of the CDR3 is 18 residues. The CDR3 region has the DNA TGTGCCACCAGCAGACTACGAGGATTAAGCGGGAGAGGGGAGACCCAGTACTTC. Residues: CATSRLRGLSGRGETQYF. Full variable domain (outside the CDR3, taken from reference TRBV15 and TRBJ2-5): DAMVIQNPRYQVTQFGKPVTLSCSQTLNHNVMYWYQQKSSQAPKLLFHYYDKDFNNEADTPDNFQSRRPNTSFCFLDIRSPGLGDTAMYLCATSRLRGLSGRGETQYFGPGTRLLVL.

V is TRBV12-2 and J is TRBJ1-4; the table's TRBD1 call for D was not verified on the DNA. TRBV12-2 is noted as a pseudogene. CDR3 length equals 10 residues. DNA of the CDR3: TGTGCAGGCCATTCCGAAAAACTGTTTTTT. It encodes CAGHSEKLFF.

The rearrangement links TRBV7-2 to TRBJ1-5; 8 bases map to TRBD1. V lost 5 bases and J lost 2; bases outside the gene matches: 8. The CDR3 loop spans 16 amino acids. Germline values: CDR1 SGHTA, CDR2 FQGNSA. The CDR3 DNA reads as TGTGCCAGCAGCCTCGACAGGGGAGGAGGCAATCAGCCCCAGCATTTT. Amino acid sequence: CASSLDRGGGNQPQHF. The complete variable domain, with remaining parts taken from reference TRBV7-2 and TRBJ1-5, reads GAGVSQSPSNKVTEKGKDVELRCDPISGHTALYWYRQSLGQGLEFLIYFQGNSAPDKSGLPSDRFSAERTGGSVSTLTIQRTQQEDSAVYLCASSLDRGGGNQPQHFGDGTRLSIL.

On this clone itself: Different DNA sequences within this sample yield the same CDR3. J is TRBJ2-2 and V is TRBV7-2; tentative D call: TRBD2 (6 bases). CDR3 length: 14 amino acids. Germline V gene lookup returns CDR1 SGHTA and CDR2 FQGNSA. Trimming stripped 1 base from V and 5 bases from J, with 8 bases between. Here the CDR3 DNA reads TGTGCCAGCAGCTTAGTCGGGGGAACCGGGGAGCTGTTTTTT. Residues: CASSLVGGTGELFF.

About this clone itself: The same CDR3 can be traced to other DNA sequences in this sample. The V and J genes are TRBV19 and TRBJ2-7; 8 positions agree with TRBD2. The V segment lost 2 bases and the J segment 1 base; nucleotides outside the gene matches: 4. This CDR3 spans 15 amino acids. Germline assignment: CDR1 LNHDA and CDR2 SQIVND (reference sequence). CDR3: CASSILAGRSYEQYF. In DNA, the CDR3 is TGTGCCAGTAGTATACTAGCGGGTAGATCCTACGAGCAGTACTTC.

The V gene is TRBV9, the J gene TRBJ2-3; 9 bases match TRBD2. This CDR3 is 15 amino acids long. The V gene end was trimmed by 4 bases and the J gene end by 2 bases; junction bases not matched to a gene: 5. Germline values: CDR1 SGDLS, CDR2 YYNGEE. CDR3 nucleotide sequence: TGTGCCAGCAGCCCTAGCGGGGATTACACAGATACGCAGTATTTT. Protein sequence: CASSPSGDYTDTQYF.

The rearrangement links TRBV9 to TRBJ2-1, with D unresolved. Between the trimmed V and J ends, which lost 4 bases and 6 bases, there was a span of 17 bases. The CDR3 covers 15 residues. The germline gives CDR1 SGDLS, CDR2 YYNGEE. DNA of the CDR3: TGTGCCAGCAGCTTTACAGAATTGGAATTCAATGAGCAGTTCTTC. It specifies CASSFTELEFNEQFF.

The DNA for the CDR3 is TGTGCCAGCAGCCCACCCGACAGGACCCAGAACACTGAAGCTTTCTTT. Translation gives CASSPPDRTQNTEAFF. The rearrangement uses TRBV11-1 and TRBJ1-1; tentatively, D is TRBD1 (6 bases). The CDR3 covers 16 residues. V dropped 5 bases and J dropped 1 base, with 17 bases sitting between them. Looked up from germline, CDR1 is SGHAT and CDR2 is FQDESV (reference sequence).

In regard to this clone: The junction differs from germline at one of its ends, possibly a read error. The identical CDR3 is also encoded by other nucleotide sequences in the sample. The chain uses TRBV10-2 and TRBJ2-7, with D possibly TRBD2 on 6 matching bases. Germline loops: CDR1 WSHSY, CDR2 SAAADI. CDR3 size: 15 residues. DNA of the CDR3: TGTGCCAGCAGTGAGTCAAGTGCGGGGTCCTACGAGCAGTACTTC. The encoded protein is CASSESSAGSYEQYF.

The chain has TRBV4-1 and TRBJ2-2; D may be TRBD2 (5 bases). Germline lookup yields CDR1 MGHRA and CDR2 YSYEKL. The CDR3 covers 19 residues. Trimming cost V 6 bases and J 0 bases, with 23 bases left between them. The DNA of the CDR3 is TGCGCCAGCAGAATAGAGCGGAACGACGGCCTCGCGAACACCGGGGAGCTGTTTTTT. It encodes CASRIERNDGLANTGELFF.

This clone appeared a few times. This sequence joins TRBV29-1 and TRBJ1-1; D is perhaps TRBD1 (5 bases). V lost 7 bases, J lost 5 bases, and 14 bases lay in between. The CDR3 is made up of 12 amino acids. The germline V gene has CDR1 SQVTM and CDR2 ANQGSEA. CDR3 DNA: TGCAGCGCTAAGACAGTGAGGACTGAAGCTTTCTTT. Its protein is CSAKTVRTEAFF.

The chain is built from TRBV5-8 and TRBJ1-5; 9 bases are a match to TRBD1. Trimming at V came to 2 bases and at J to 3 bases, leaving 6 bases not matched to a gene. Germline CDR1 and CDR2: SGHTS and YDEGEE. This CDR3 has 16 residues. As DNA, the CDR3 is TGTGCCAGCAGCTTAGGGACAGGGATTCTCAATCAGCCCCAGCATTTT. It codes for CASSLGTGILNQPQHF.

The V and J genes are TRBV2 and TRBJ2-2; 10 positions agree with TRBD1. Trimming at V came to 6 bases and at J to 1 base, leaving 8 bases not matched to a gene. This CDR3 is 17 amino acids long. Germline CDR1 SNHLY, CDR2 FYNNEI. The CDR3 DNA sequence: TGTGCCAGCAGGCCGGGACAGGGGTTCGGGAACACCGGGGAGCTGTTTTTT. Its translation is CASRPGQGFGNTGELFF.

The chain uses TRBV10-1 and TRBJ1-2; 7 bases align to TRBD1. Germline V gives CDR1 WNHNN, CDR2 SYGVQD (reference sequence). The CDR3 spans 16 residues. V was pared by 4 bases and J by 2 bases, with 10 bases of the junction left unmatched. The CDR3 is CASSGVGDRPNYGYTF. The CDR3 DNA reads TGCGCCAGCAGTGGGGTTGGGGACAGACCAAACTATGGCTACACCTTC.

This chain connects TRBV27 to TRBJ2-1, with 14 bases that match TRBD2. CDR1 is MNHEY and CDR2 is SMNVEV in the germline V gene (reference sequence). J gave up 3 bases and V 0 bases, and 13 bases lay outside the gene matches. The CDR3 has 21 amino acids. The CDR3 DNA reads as TGTGCCAGCAGTTTATCGACAGGAACACTGACTAGCGGGAGGGTCTACAATGAGCAGTTCTTC. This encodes CASSLSTGTLTSGRVYNEQFF.

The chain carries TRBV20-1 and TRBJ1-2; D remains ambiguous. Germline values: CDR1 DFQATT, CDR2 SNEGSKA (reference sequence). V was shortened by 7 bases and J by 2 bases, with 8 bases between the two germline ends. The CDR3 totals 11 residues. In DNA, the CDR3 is TGCAGTGGGTACACCAACTATGGCTACACCTTC. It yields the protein CSGYTNYGYTF.

The CDR3, as DNA: TGTGCCAGCAGCTCCAGATCGGGGGACACTGAAGCTTTCTTT. Protein: CASSSRSGDTEAFF. J is TRBJ1-1 and V is TRBV7-3, with D perhaps TRBD1 (5 bases). Germline-derived CDR1 and CDR2 are SGHTA and FQGTGA. The V gene lost 4 bases and the J gene lost 3 bases, with 12 bases spanning the gap. CDR3 length: 14 residues.

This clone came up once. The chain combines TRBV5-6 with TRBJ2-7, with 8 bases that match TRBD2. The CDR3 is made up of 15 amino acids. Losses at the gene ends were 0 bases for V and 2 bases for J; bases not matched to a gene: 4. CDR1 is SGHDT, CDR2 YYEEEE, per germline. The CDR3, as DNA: TGTGCCAGCAGCTTGGTCACTAGCGGCCCCTACGAGCAGTACTTC. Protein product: CASSLVTSGPYEQYF.

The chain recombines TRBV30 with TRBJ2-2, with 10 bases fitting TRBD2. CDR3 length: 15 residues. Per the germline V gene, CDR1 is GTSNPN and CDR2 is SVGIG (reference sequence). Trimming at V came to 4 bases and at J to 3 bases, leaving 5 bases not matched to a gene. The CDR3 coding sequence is TGTGCCTGGACTTCTAGCGGGAGCTACACCGGGGAGCTGTTTTTT. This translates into CAWTSSGSYTGELFF.

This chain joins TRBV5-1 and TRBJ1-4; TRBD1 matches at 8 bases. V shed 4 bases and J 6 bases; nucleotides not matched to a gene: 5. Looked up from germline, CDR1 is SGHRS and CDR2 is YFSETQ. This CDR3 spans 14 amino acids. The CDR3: CASSDPGGDEKLFF. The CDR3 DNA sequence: TGCGCCAGCAGCGATCCAGGGGGCGATGAAAAACTGTTTTTT.

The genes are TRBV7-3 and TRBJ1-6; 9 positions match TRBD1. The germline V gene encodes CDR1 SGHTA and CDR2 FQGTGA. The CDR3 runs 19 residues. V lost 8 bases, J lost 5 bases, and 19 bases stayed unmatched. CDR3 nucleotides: TGTGCCAGCGCCCCACCCTCCCTCGAGACAGGGGGTCATAATTCACCCCTCCACTTT. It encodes CASAPPSLETGGHNSPLHF.

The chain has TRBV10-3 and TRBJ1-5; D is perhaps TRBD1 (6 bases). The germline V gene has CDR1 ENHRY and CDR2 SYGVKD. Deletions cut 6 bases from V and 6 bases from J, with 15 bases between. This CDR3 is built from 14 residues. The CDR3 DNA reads TGTGCCATCAGGGAGGGGGGGGCGAGTCAGCCCCAGCATTTT. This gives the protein CAIREGGASQPQHF.

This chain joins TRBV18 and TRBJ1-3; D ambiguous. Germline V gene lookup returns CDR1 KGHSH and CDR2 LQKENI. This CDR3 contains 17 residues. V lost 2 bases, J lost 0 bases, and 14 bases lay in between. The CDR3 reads CASSPSADLGSGNTIYF. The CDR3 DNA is TGTGCCAGCTCACCATCGGCGGACTTAGGCTCTGGAAACACCATATATTTT.

CDR3 loop: CASSFSNSVEQFF. CDR3 DNA: TGTGCCAGCAGTTTCTCTAACTCGGTCGAGCAGTTCTTC. The chain has TRBV28 and TRBJ2-1; D ambiguous. CDR3 length: 13 residues. The germline V gene has CDR1 MDHEN and CDR2 SYDVKM. V lost 3 bases and J lost 10, with 13 bases in between.

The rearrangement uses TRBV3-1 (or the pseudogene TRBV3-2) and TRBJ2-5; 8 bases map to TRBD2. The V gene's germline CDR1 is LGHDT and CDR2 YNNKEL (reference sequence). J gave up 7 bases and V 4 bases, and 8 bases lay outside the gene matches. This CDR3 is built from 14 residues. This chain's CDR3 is CASSPPGGEGTQYF. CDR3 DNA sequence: TGTGCCAGCAGCCCCCCGGGAGGGGAGGGGACCCAGTACTTC.